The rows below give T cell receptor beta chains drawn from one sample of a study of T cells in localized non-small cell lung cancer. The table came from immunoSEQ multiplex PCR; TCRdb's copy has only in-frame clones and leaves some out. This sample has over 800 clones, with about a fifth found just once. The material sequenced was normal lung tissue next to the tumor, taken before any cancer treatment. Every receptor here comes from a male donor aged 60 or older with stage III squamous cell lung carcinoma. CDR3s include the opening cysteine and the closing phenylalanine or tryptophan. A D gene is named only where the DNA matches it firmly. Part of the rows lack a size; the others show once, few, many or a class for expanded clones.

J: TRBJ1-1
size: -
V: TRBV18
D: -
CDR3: CASSPPGRWNTEAFF
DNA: TGTGCCAGCTCACCACCGGGCAGGTGGAACACTGAAGCTTTCTTT

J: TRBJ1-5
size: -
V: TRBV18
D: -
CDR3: CASSTGWDRNQPQHF
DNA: TGTGCCAGCTCAACGGGGTGGGATCGCAATCAGCCCCAGCATTTT

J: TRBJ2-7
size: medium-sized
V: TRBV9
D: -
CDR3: CASIPPGGAYEQYF
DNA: TGTGCCAGCATTCCCCCAGGAGGAGCCTACGAGCAGTACTTC

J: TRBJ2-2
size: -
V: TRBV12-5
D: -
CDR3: CASGPRYREPWSTGELFF
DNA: TGTGCTAGTGGCCCAAGATATAGGGAACCGTGGAGCACCGGGGAGCTGTTTTTT

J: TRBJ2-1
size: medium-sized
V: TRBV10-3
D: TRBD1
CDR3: CAISESPAQGRSDEQFF
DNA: TGTGCCATCAGTGAGTCTCCAGCACAGGGGCGATCGGATGAGCAGTTCTTC

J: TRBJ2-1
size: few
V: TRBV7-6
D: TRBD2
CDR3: CASSPRGGSGEQFF
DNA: TGTGCCAGCAGCCCGCGGGGAGGGTCGGGTGAGCAGTTCTTC

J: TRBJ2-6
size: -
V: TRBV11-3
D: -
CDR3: CASSVGRTGANVLTF
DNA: TGTGCCAGCAGCGTCGGACGCACTGGGGCCAACGTCCTGACTTTC

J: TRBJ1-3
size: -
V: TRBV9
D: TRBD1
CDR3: CASSPQGKGGNTIYF
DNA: TGTGCCAGCAGTCCACAGGGGAAAGGAGGAAACACCATATATTTT

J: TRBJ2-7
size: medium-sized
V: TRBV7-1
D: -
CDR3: CASSPIGGYEQYF
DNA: TGTGCCAGCAGTCCGATCGGGGGTTACGAGCAGTACTTC

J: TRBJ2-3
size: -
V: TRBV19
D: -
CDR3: CASSIYPIVDSGSDTQYF
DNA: TGTGCCAGTAGTATATACCCGATAGTCGACAGCGGGTCAGATACGCAGTATTTT

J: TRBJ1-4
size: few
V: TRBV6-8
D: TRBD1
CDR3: CASRPRGQGGEKLFF
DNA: TGTGCCAGCAGGCCCAGGGGACAGGGCGGAGAAAAACTGTTTTTT

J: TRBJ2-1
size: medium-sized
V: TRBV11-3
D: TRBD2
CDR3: CASSLALAGGILYNEQFF
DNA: TGTGCCAGCAGCTTGGCACTAGCGGGGGGAATACTTTACAATGAGCAGTTCTTC

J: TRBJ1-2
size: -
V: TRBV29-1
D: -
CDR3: CSVRRGEDGYTF
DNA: TGCAGCGTCAGGAGGGGGGAAGATGGCTACACCTTC

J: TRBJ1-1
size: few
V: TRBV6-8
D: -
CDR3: CASSWGPQNTEAFF
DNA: TGTGCCAGCAGTTGGGGCCCGCAAAACACTGAAGCTTTCTTT

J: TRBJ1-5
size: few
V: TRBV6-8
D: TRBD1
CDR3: CASSADRARNQPQHF
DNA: TGTGCCAGCAGCGCGGACAGGGCTCGGAATCAGCCCCAGCATTTT

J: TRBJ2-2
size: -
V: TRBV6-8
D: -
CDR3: CASSYGGTGASTGELFF
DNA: TGTGCCAGCAGTTACGGAGGGACCGGAGCCTCCACCGGGGAGCTGTTTTTT

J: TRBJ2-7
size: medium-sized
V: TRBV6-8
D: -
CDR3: CASSYPEFGGPELPTYEQYF
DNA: TGTGCCAGCAGTTACCCCGAATTCGGGGGCCCCGAATTACCGACCTACGAGCAGTACTTC

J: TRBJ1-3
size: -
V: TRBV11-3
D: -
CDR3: CASSRGGGSSGNTIYF
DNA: TGTGCCAGCAGCCGAGGGGGTGGGAGCTCTGGAAACACCATATATTTT

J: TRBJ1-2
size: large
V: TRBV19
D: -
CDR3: CASSISIGSHGYTF
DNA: TGTGCCAGTAGTATTAGTATAGGGAGCCACGGCTACACCTTC

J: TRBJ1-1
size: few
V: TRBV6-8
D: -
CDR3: CASSESVLNTEAFF
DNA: TGTGCCAGCAGTGAGTCCGTCCTAAACACTGAAGCTTTCTTT

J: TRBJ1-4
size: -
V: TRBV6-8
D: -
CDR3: CASSRTGLREKLFF
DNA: TGTGCCAGCAGCCGTACAGGGTTGAGGGAAAAACTGTTTTTT

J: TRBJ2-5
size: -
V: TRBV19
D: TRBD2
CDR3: CASRRLAGGPRQETQYF
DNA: TGTGCCAGTAGGCGACTAGCGGGGGGGCCCCGCCAAGAGACCCAGTACTTC

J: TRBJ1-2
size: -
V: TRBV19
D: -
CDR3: CATRYPQAANYGYTF
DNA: TGTGCCACTCGTTACCCACAAGCCGCTAACTATGGCTACACCTTC

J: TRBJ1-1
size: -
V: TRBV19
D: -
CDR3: CASSTGFGATEAFF
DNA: TGTGCCAGTAGCACAGGGTTTGGGGCCACTGAAGCTTTCTTT

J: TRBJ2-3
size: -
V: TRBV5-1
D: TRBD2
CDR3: CASSRGLAGVDTQYF
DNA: TGCGCCAGCAGCAGGGGACTAGCGGGAGTAGATACGCAGTATTTT

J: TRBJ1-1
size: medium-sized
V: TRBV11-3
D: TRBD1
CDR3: CASSLGPGTGYTEAFF
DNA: TGTGCCAGCAGCTTAGGCCCAGGGACAGGCTACACTGAAGCTTTCTTT

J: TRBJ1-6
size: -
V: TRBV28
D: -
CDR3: CASSPDSLPSNSPLHF
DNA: TGTGCCAGCAGCCCGGACAGCCTACCTTCTAATTCACCCCTCCACTTT

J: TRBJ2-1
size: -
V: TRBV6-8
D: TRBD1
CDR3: CASGQTGGLYNEQFF
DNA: TGTGCCAGCGGACAGACAGGGGGCCTCTACAATGAGCAGTTCTTC

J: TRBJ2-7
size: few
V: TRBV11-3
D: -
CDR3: CASSSPSRSMEDIRPYEQYF
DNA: TGTGCCAGCAGCTCCCCCTCACGAAGCATGGAGGACATTAGACCCTACGAGCAGTACTTC

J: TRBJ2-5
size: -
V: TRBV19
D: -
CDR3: CASSRGSGKETQYF
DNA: TGTGCCAGTAGTAGGGGTAGCGGTAAAGAGACCCAGTACTTC

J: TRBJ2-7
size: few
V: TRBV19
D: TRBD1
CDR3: CAIGDSYEQYF
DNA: TGTGCCATAGGGGACAGCTACGAGCAGTACTTC

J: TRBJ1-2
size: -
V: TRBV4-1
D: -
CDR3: CASSQEPAGSGYGYTF
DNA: TGCGCCAGCAGCCAAGAACCGGCCGGGAGTGGGTATGGCTACACCTTC

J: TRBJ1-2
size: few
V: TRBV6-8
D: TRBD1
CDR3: CASSSSFGQGEGYTF
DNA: TGTGCCAGCAGTTCATCGTTCGGACAGGGGGAGGGCTACACCTTC

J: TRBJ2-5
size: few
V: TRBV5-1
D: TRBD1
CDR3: CASSSTGTGEETQYF
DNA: TGCGCCAGCAGCAGTACCGGGACAGGGGAAGAGACCCAGTACTTC

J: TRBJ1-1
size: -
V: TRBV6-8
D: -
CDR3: CASSWAAAQEAFF
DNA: TGTGCCAGCAGTTGGGCGGCAGCCCAAGAAGCTTTCTTT

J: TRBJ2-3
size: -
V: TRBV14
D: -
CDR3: CASSQLIGLTTQYF
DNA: TGTGCCAGCAGCCAATTGATTGGGCTTACTACGCAGTATTTT

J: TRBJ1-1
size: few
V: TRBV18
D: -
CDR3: CASSPGYTEAFF
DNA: TGTGCCAGCTCACCGGGGTACACTGAAGCTTTCTTT

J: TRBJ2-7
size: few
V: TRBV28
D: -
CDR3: CASSLTPRATNEQYF
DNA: TGTGCCAGCAGTTTAACCCCCAGGGCGACCAACGAGCAGTACTTC

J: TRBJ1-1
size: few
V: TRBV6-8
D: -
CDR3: CASSYNGDTEAFF
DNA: TGTGCCAGCAGTTATAACGGGGACACTGAAGCTTTCTTT

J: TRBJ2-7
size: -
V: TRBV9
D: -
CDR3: CASSETGSYEQYF
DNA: TGTGCCAGCAGCGAAACAGGGTCCTACGAGCAGTACTTC

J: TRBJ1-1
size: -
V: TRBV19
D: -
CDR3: CASSKTPQQESAFRNTEAFF
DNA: TGTGCCAGTAGTAAAACCCCCCAACAGGAATCCGCTTTTAGGAACACTGAAGCTTTCTTT

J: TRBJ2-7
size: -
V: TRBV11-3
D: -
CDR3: CASTPGQAPYEQYF
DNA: TGTGCCAGCACCCCCGGGCAGGCCCCCTACGAGCAGTACTTC

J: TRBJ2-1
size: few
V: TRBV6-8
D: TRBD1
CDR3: CASSYLGRGKWDEQFF
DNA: TGTGCCAGCAGTTACCTAGGCAGGGGGAAGTGGGATGAGCAGTTCTTC

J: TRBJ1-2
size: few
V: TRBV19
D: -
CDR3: CASSTGTYGYTF
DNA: TGTGCCAGCTCCACAGGGACCTATGGCTACACCTTC

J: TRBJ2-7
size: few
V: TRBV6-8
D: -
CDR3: CASSPDYSYEQYF
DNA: TGTGCCAGCAGCCCAGATTACTCCTACGAGCAGTACTTC

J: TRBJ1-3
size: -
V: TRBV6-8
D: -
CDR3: CASSYSGPGEGSGNTIYF
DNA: TGTGCCAGCAGTTACTCTGGTCCAGGGGAGGGTTCTGGAAACACCATATATTTT